Listed here is a single T cell receptor (beta chain). Its target is not known. The sample originates from a study of graft-versus-host responses after intestinal transplantation. The overall study: Isolated intestinal, liver-intestinal, or multivisceral transplants had been given to the recipients. Anti-thymocyte globulin induction was given to all recipients, followed by tacrolimus and steroids for around three years.

Study conclusions and caveats: Peak levels of circulating GvH clones tracked with early post-transplant HvG declines.

Data came from immunoSEQ multiplex PCR; TCRdb stores just in-frame clones and leaves some out. The sample lists roughly 96,000 clones; about 91% were seen once. This CDR3 comprises 14 residues. Looked up from germline, CDR1 is SGHRS and CDR2 is YFSETQ. The V gene end was trimmed by 2 bases and the J gene end by 4 bases; junction bases not matched to a gene: 6. This TCR derives from a human donor who received an intestinal transplant. This chain joins TRBV5-1 and TRBJ2-7; 7 bases line up with TRBD1. Sample: unstimulated CD8+ T cells sorted from spleen or lymph node cells, taken before intestinal transplant. CDR3 in amino acids: CASSLGTGEYEQYF. Here the CDR3 DNA reads TGCGCCAGCAGCTTAGGTACAGGGGAATACGAGCAGTACTTC.